This T cell receptor beta chain was found in a study of patients and donors after allogeneic stem cell transplantation. TCRdb passed the RT-PCR reads through MiXCR, listing each CDR3 protein once. This sample has around 200,000 distinct CDR3 sequences, with less than 50% found just once. With 0 bases removed from V and 8 bases from J, the gap between germline ends came to 7 bases. The CDR3 totals 11 residues. Germline CDR1 and CDR2: DFQATT and SNEGSKA (reference sequence). The TCR was taken from a human donor who was either an allogeneic HSCT recipient or a stem cell or donor lymphocyte infusion donor (not recorded which). It is not recorded whose cells these are; they may come from a transplant donor. The V gene is TRBV20-1, the J gene TRBJ1-2; D gene uncertain. Input material: blood, either unsorted or a sorted T cell fraction (not recorded which). For the CDR3, the DNA is TGCAGTGCTAGAGATCAGGAAGGCTACACCTTC. Protein: CSARDQEGYTF.